This TCR beta chain was sequenced for a study of blood T cell repertoires in COVID-19. Whole-study context: T cells, B-cell-depleted T cells, or PBMCs provided the cDNA or gDNA that served as material.

The CDR3 extends over 16 amino acids. Germline V gene sequence: CDR1 SNHLY, CDR2 FYNNEI. With 7 bases removed from V and 0 bases from J, the gap between germline ends came to 15 bases. The data were produced by immunoSEQ multiplex PCR, yet TCRdb's version contains in-frame clones alone and is incomplete. Here the sample spans 5,800 or so clones, 60% to 80% being singletons. The specimen was peripheral blood. This TCR was sampled from a man aged 60 to 75 with acute or convalescent COVID-19. The chain has TRBV2 and TRBJ2-2; a possible D gene is TRBD2 (6 bases). The CDR3 DNA follows: TGTGCCAGCAATGGTGCGGGAACCGCGAACACCGGGGAGCTGTTTTTT. Protein sequence: CASNGAGTANTGELFF.